The sequence of this TCR beta chain was determined in a study of T cells in localized non-small cell lung cancer. Overall study results and limits: Overall survival was longer when the density of T cells in the blood was higher.

The assay was immunoSEQ multiplex PCR, and TCRdb's table has in-frame clones only and misses some. Among about 18,000 clones listed, around 81% were seen once. Notes on this clone: Its antigen is not identified.

Per the germline V gene, CDR1 is MNHNY and CDR2 is SVGAGI (reference sequence). The CDR3 runs to 14 residues. The V end lost 4 bases, the J end lost 0 bases, and 10 bases lay between the germline ends. V and J are TRBV6-6 and TRBJ2-7; D is unclear. This TCR was sampled from a female donor at least 60 years old with stage I lung adenocarcinoma. This specimen was peripheral blood, taken before any cancer treatment. The CDR3 bases are TGTGCCAGCAGTTTTGGGGAAAGCTCCTACGAGCAGTACTTC. It codes for CASSFGESSYEQYF.